Below, 17 T cell receptor beta chains from the same sample are listed, as sequenced in a study of T cells after yellow fever vaccination. TCRdb re-called the 5' RACE reads with MiXCR, one entry per CDR3 protein. Of a few hundred thousand distinct CDR3 sequences in the sample, about 4% are singletons; the top ten hold approximately 23%. The sequencing used PBMCs, collected 5 days after the yellow fever booster vaccination. Receptors originate from a man younger than 35 who received the YFV17D yellow fever vaccine.

This clonotype was seen more than once but under ten times. Here the CDR3 DNA reads TGCAGTGCCGAGGAGGCAGGGGGTTTTTCTAACTATGGCTACACCTTC. This gives the protein CSAEEAGGFSNYGYTF. This chain uses TRBV20-1 with TRBJ1-2; 7 nucleotides agree with TRBD1. The germline gives CDR1 DFQATT, CDR2 SNEGSKA (reference sequence). V trimming: 6 bases; J trimming: 0 bases; junction bases outside the gene matches: 13. This CDR3 is 16 amino acids long.

This clonotype came up a few times. The chain uses TRBV5-1 and TRBJ1-1; D not resolved. Trimming took 0 bases from V and 1 from J, leaving 4 bases between them. The germline CDR1 and CDR2 sequences are SGHRS and YFSETQ. There are 13 residues in the CDR3. In DNA, the CDR3 is TGCGCCAGCAGCTTGGAAACGAACACTGAAGCTTTCTTT. As protein: CASSLETNTEAFF. The full variable domain, rest sourced from reference TRBV5-1 and TRBJ1-1, is KAGVTQTPRYLIKTRGQQVTLSCSPISGHRSVSWYQQTPGQGLQFLFEYFSETQRNKGNFPGRFSGRQFSNSRSEMNVSTLELGDSALYLCASSLETNTEAFFGQGTRLTVV.

This clonotype showed up many times. V gene TRBV4-2 combines with J gene TRBJ1-2, with no clear D. Germline V gene sequence: CDR1 LGHNA, CDR2 YNFKEQ. The CDR3 contains 14 residues. Trimming shortened V by 0 bases and J by 4 bases, and 9 bases separated the two germline ends. The CDR3, as DNA: TGTGCCAGCAGCCAAGACAGGAGCCCCTATGGCTACACCTTC. Translating gives CASSQDRSPYGYTF.

This clonotype was observed a handful of times. The CDR3 DNA reads TGTGCCAGCAGTTACAACAACAGGGGGCGAAACGAGCAGTACTTC. This translates into CASSYNNRGRNEQYF. J is TRBJ2-7 and V is TRBV6-5; 9 positions agree with TRBD1. V lost 2 bases to trimming and J lost 5 bases; unmatched junction nucleotides: 7. Germline-derived CDR1 and CDR2 are MNHEY and SVGAGI. The CDR3 runs 15 residues.

This clonotype has a handful of counts. Germline and junction disagree at one end, which may indicate a read error. This chain uses TRBV4-1 with TRBJ1-5; D unresolved. The CDR3 runs to 17 residues. From germline, CDR1 is MGHRA and CDR2 YSYEKL. The CDR3 region has the DNA TGCGCCAGCAGCCAAGGGGATTTGGGAGTTAGCATTCAGCCCCAGCATTTT. Protein sequence: CASSQGDLGVSIQPQHF.

This clonotype showed up just a few times. The CDR3 loop is CASSPRTAGYGYTF. CDR3 nucleotide sequence: TGTGCCAGCAGCCCTCGGACAGCGGGTTATGGCTACACCTTC. The chain has TRBV9 and TRBJ1-2; D might be TRBD1 (6 bases). Germline V gene lookup returns CDR1 SGDLS and CDR2 YYNGEE. The CDR3 extends over 14 amino acids. V lost 4 bases to trimming and J lost 5 bases, with 15 bases between them.

The table lists this clonotype with many counts. The V and J genes are TRBV7-2 and TRBJ2-1, with D possibly TRBD2 on 5 matching bases. CDR1 is SGHTA, CDR2 FQGNSA, per germline. The CDR3 loop spans 12 amino acids. V lost 5 bases and J 10 bases, leaving 12 bases between the germline ends. CDR3 nucleotide sequence: TGTGCCAGCAGCGGGAGAGACCGGGAGCAGTTCTTC. This sequence encodes CASSGRDREQFF.

The chain couples TRBV18 to TRBJ2-7, with 7 bases matching TRBD1. Germline CDR1 is KGHSH and CDR2 is LQKENI. V lost 4 bases and J lost 5; bases outside the gene matches: 8. The CDR3 sequence is 14 residues long. The CDR3 loop reads CASSHSTGFDEQYV. The CDR3 DNA is TGTGCCAGCTCACACTCGACAGGGTTCGACGAGCAGTACGTC.

The CDR3 sequence: CASSQPVIGVGDSYEQYF. The DNA for the CDR3 is TGCGCCAGCAGCCAACCGGTCATAGGAGTGGGGGACTCCTACGAGCAGTACTTC. The V and J genes are TRBV4-1 and TRBJ2-7, with D perhaps matching TRBD1 or TRBD2 (5 bases each). CDR3 length: 18 amino acids. V dropped 2 bases and J dropped 0 bases, with 20 bases sitting between them. Per the germline V gene, CDR1 is MGHRA and CDR2 is YSYEKL.

The chain combines TRBV7-2 with TRBJ2-3; tentatively, D is TRBD2 (5 bases). Germline V CDR1 and CDR2: SGHTA, FQGNSA. The germline V and J ends were trimmed by 1 base and 1 base, with 9 bases remaining between them. The CDR3 spans 15 residues. The CDR3 protein is CASSLGLLGTDTQYF. CDR3 bases: TGTGCCAGCAGCTTAGGACTATTGGGCACAGATACGCAGTATTTT.

This clonotype was counted between two and nine times. The genes are TRBV5-1 and TRBJ2-3; D is possibly TRBD1 (6 bases). V was shortened by 3 bases and J by 6 bases, with 14 bases between the two germline ends. Germline values: CDR1 SGHRS, CDR2 YFSETQ. The CDR3 is 14 amino acids. CDR3 DNA sequence: TGCGCCAGCAGCTCCCAGACAGGATCCGATACGCAGTATTTT. It yields the protein CASSSQTGSDTQYF.

This clonotype was seen many times. The genes are TRBV6-5 and TRBJ1-2; 7 nucleotides line up with TRBD1. The CDR3 contains 14 residues. Germline trimming cut 6 bases from V and 3 bases from J; bases unmatched to any gene: 7. Germline V gene sequence: CDR1 MNHEY, CDR2 SVGAGI. This CDR3 reads CASRAGTVDYGYTF. In DNA form, the CDR3 reads TGTGCCAGCAGGGCCGGGACAGTCGACTATGGCTACACCTTC.

The chain uses TRBV7-2 and TRBJ2-7; 8 bases are shared with TRBD2. The V and J ends lost 5 bases and 3 bases, in that order; junction bases with no gene match: 3. The CDR3 consists of 13 residues. Germline V gene lookup returns CDR1 SGHTA and CDR2 FQGNSA. CDR3 nucleotides: TGTGCCAGCAGCACGAGCGGGGGCTACGAGCAGTACGTC. It translates to CASSTSGGYEQYV.

The chain is built from TRBV4-1 and TRBJ2-1; 9 bases map to TRBD2. This CDR3 has 17 residues. V dropped 1 base and J dropped 5; count of bases not matched to a gene: 9. CDR1 is MGHRA and CDR2 is YSYEKL in the germline V gene. The CDR3 region is CASSQGPSSGADNEQFF. Written as DNA, the CDR3 is TGCGCCAGCAGCCAAGGCCCGTCTAGCGGGGCTGACAATGAGCAGTTCTTC.

The CDR3 DNA is TGCGCCAGCAGCTGGACAGGGGGAGTGAACACTGAAGCTTTCTTT. Translation: CASSWTGGVNTEAFF. V and J are TRBV5-1 and TRBJ1-1; the match to TRBD1 covers 10 bases. CDR3 length equals 15 residues. Looked up from germline, CDR1 is SGHRS and CDR2 is YFSETQ. Trimming removed 3 bases from V and 0 bases from J; junction bases left unmatched: 2. The full variable domain, in which reference TRBV5-1 and TRBJ1-1 provide the parts outside the CDR3, is KAGVTQTPRYLIKTRGQQVTLSCSPISGHRSVSWYQQTPGQGLQFLFEYFSETQRNKGNFPGRFSGRQFSNSRSEMNVSTLELGDSALYLCASSWTGGVNTEAFFGQGTRLTVV.

This clonotype was detected a few times. V is TRBV19 and J is TRBJ1-5; D ambiguous. The CDR3 totals 16 residues. Trimming left V 5 bases short and J 1 base short, with 15 bases between. CDR1 and CDR2 (germline): LNHDA, SQIVND (reference sequence). CDR3 protein: CASSPLDGGSNQPQHF. CDR3 nucleotides: TGTGCCAGTAGTCCGTTAGACGGAGGGAGCAATCAGCCCCAGCATTTT.

This clonotype was seen only a few times. The V and J genes are TRBV24-1 and TRBJ2-1, with TRBD1 as a possible D gene (5 bases). Trimming removed 6 bases from V and 7 bases from J, with 9 bases in between. Germline lookup yields CDR1 KGHDR and CDR2 SFDVKD. The length of the CDR3 is 12 residues. The CDR3 DNA follows: TGTGCCACCAGTCCAGGGAAGAATGAGCAGTTCTTC. Translation gives CATSPGKNEQFF.